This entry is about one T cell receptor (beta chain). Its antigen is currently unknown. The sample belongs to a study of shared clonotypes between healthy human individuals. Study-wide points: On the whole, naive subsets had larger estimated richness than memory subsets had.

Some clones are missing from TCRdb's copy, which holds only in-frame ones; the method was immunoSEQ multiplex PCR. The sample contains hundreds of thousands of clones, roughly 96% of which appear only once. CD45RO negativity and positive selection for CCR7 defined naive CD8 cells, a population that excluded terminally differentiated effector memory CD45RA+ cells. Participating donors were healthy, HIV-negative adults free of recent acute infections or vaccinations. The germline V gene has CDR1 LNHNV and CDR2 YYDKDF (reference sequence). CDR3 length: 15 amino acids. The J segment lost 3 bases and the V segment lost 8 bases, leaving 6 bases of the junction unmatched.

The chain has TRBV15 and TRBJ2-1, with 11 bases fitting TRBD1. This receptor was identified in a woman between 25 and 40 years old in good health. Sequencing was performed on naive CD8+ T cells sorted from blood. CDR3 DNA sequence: TGTGCCACCGGGAGTGGGACAGGGGGCTACAATGAGCAGTTCTTC. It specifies CATGSGTGGYNEQFF.